What follows is one T cell receptor (beta chain) and its context. Its cognate antigen is unknown. The data were taken from a study of a mutant IDH1 vaccine in newly diagnosed glioma. Study information: Those enrolled had earlier been treated with radiotherapy, temozolomide, or both, mostly both.

Clones were read by immunoSEQ multiplex PCR, and TCRdb kept only the in-frame ones, dropping some. This repertoire shows 38,000 or so clones, 80% found once; its top ten account for about 15%. Germline V gene lookup returns CDR1 SGHVS and CDR2 FNYEAQ. The ends were cut back, 1 base at V and 4 bases at J, with 6 bases in the middle. This CDR3 has 13 amino acids. Study results and caveats: Researchers report vaccine-induced immune responses in 80% to 95% of patients.

The time point denotes: week 11, during vaccination. Topical imiquimod accompanied each vaccine dose, which consisted of 300 ug of mutant IDH1 20-mer peptide. This chain joins TRBV7-6 and TRBJ2-3, with no clear D. The material sequenced was peripheral blood mononuclear cells (PBMCs), taken from a glioma patient whose treatment included an IDH1 peptide vaccine. The receptor's source is a woman aged 25 to 39 with glioma. Some clones in this sample may be carry-over from other donors' samples. Here the CDR3 reads CASSLVLSDTQYF. DNA of the CDR3: TGTGCCAGCAGCTTAGTATTATCAGATACGCAGTATTTT.